Following are 15 T cell receptor beta chains from one sample sequenced in a study of cytomegalovirus exposure and HLA in healthy donors. Primers: 60 Vbeta forward and 13 Jbeta reverse. Method: immunoSEQ multiplex PCR; TCRdb's copy keeps in-frame clones and lacks some. Among fewer than 90,000 clones listed, around four fifths were seen once. Specimen: PBMCs. These receptors came from a male donor in good health and CMV-seronegative.

The V call is TRBV15, the J call TRBJ1-2; TRBD1 matches at 9 bases. The CDR3 is made up of 13 amino acids. With 4 bases clipped from V and 7 bases from J, the junction kept 4 bases outside the gene matches. The germline CDR1 and CDR2 sequences are LNHNV and YYDKDF (reference sequence). CDR3 sequence (DNA): TGTGCCACCAGCAAGACGGACAGGGGTGGCTACACCTTC. Residues: CATSKTDRGGYTF.

J is TRBJ1-1 and V is TRBV19; D not certain. This CDR3 has 12 residues. V lost 5 bases, J lost 6 bases, and 10 bases lay in between. Germline lookup yields CDR1 LNHDA and CDR2 SQIVND (reference sequence). In DNA form, the CDR3 reads TGTGCCAGTAGTTTCGGGGAGGCTGAAGCTTTCTTT. This codes for CASSFGEAEAFF.

V is TRBV7-9 and J is TRBJ1-2, with D possibly TRBD1 on 6 matching bases. From germline, CDR1 is SEHNR and CDR2 FQNEAQ (reference sequence). The CDR3 runs 14 residues. Between the trimmed V and J ends, which lost 5 bases and 1 base, there was a span of 11 bases. Written as DNA, the CDR3 is TGTGCCAGCAGCCCACCGGGACATAACTATGGCTACACCTTC. Amino acid sequence: CASSPPGHNYGYTF.

V and J are TRBV28 and TRBJ1-5; D call uncertain. Trimming stripped 4 bases from V and 3 bases from J, with 7 bases between. The germline gives CDR1 MDHEN, CDR2 SYDVKM. This CDR3 region has 13 residues. As DNA, the CDR3 is TGTGCCAGCAGTTCAGGACTCAATCAGCCCCAGCATTTT. It translates to CASSSGLNQPQHF.

Of note for this clone: One junction end does not reproduce the germline sequence, and a read error may be involved. This CDR3 reads CASSSPRTVHF. In DNA form, the CDR3 reads TGTGCCAGCAGCTCACCCCGGACAGTTCATTTT. This chain joins TRBV7-9 and TRBJ1-3; D possibly corresponds to TRBD1 (6 bases). CDR1 and CDR2 (germline): SEHNR, FQNEAQ (reference sequence). This CDR3 has 11 amino acids.

Points on this clone: A junction boundary mismatches the germline segment, possibly from a read error. The sample holds other DNA sequences that translate to the same CDR3. The rearrangement uses TRBV4-3 and TRBJ2-7; TRBD2 might be the D (5 bases). CDR1 is LGHNA, CDR2 YSLEER, per germline. The CDR3 runs to 13 residues. CDR3 sequence reads: CASSQDRGYEQYF. CDR3 in DNA: TGCGCTAGCAGCCAAGATAGAGGGTACGAGCAGTACTTC.

This chain connects TRBV5-6 to TRBJ1-6; 8 positions agree with TRBD1. The CDR3 is 15 amino acids. Germline V CDR1 and CDR2: SGHDT, YYEEEE. V lost 4 bases to trimming and J lost 10 bases; unmatched junction nucleotides: 10. DNA of the CDR3: TGTGCCAGCAGCCAGGGGGCAGGCTCGTTATCACCCCTCCACTTT. Amino acid sequence: CASSQGAGSLSPLHF.

The V call is TRBV2, the J call TRBJ2-1; tentative D call: TRBD2 (6 bases). Germline values: CDR1 SNHLY, CDR2 FYNNEI. Trimming removed 8 bases from V and 5 bases from J, with 10 bases in between. The CDR3 extends over 12 amino acids. The CDR3 bases are TGTGCCAGCGGGACTCCTAACAATGAGCAGTTCTTC. It specifies CASGTPNNEQFF.

The J gene is TRBJ1-6, the V gene TRBV19; TRBD1 matches at 7 bases. This CDR3 spans 16 amino acids. Per the germline V gene, CDR1 is LNHDA and CDR2 is SQIVND (reference sequence). After removal of 9 bases from V and 0 bases from J, the junction contained 8 bases not matched to a gene. In DNA, the CDR3 is TGTGCCAGCCTAGACAGGGCTAGCTCCTATAATTCACCCCTCCACTTT. This translates into CASLDRASSYNSPLHF. Together with reference TRBV19 and TRBJ1-6, the CDR3 gives the full variable domain: DGGITQSPKYLFRKEGQNVTLSCEQNLNHDAMYWYRQDPGQGLRLIYYSQIVNDFQKGDIAEGYSVSREKKESFPLTVTSAQKNPTAFYLCASLDRASSYNSPLHFGNGTRLTVT.

The chain recombines TRBV4-1 with TRBJ1-5; TRBD1 agrees at 7 bases. Germline loops: CDR1 MGHRA, CDR2 YSYEKL. The CDR3 covers 15 residues. V was pared by 0 bases and J by 6 bases, with 5 bases of the junction left unmatched. The CDR3 region has the DNA TGCGCCAGCAGCCAAGAAACGCAGGGGGTTCAGCCCCAGCATTTT. It yields the protein CASSQETQGVQPQHF.

This clone has only a few counts. For the CDR3, the DNA is TGTGCCAGCAGCACAGGGGGTCCAGAAGCTTTCTTT. It yields the protein CASSTGGPEAFF. V gene TRBV16 combines with J gene TRBJ1-1; 8 bases fit TRBD1. V shed 5 bases, J shed 8 bases, and the junction held 4 bases outside the gene matches. Germline CDR1 and CDR2: KGHSY and FQNENV. This CDR3 is 12 amino acids long.

J is TRBJ2-7 and V is TRBV5-1; 10 nucleotides match TRBD1. J gave up 2 bases and V 3 bases, and 5 bases lay outside the gene matches. Germline V gene lookup returns CDR1 SGHRS and CDR2 YFSETQ. This CDR3 has 15 residues. As DNA, the CDR3 is TGCGCCAGCAGCTGGGGGGGGACAGGGGCCTACGAGCAGTACTTC. Protein product: CASSWGGTGAYEQYF.

This chain links TRBV5-4 with TRBJ1-5; no reliable D call. CDR1 and CDR2 (germline): SGHNT, YYREEE (reference sequence). The CDR3 has 13 residues. Between the trimmed V and J ends, which lost 0 bases and 4 bases, there was a span of 5 bases. In DNA, the CDR3 is TGTGCCAGCAGCTTGGGGAGGAATCAGCCCCAGCATTTT. It specifies CASSLGRNQPQHF.

V is TRBV2 and J is TRBJ2-1; the D gene is possibly TRBD1 (6 bases). Germline V gives CDR1 SNHLY, CDR2 FYNNEI. V lost 0 bases and J 4 bases, leaving 16 bases between the germline ends. This CDR3 region has 17 residues. CDR3 amino acids: CASSEAVGAGAYNEQFF. The CDR3 nucleotides are TGTGCCAGCAGTGAAGCCGTCGGGGCAGGGGCGTACAATGAGCAGTTCTTC.

About this clone itself: The junction does not match germline at one end; this may be a read error. The chain uses TRBV11-2 and TRBJ1-5; TRBD1 agrees at 7 bases. Per the germline V gene, CDR1 is SGHAT and CDR2 is FQNNGV. The CDR3 covers 14 residues. The CDR3 region is CASSLGQGSQPKHF. In DNA, the CDR3 is TGTGCCAGCAGCTTAGGACAGGGCTCTCAGCCCAAGCATTTT.